The 19 T cell receptor beta chains below come from one sample, sequenced in a study of T cells in Graves' hyperthyroidism and ophthalmopathy. Amplified regions were TCR beta CDR3 sequences from RNA transcripts. An initial round of RT-PCR targeting the TCR CDR3 relied on the HTBI primer set. Each CDR3 protein gets one entry after TCRdb re-called the multiplex PCR reads with MiXCR. This sample has a few hundred thousand distinct CDR3 sequences; around 15% occur once, and the top ten carry over 15%. Specimen: blood. Every receptor here comes from a woman between 18 and 29 years old with Graves' hyperthyroidism.

At least ten counts were recorded for this clonotype. The CDR3 coding sequence is TGTGCCAGCTCACCAGACAGCGGCCCCTACAATGAGCAGTTCTTC. The encoded protein is CASSPDSGPYNEQFF. The chain joins TRBV18 to TRBJ2-1; D is possibly TRBD1 or TRBD2 (5 bases each). The CDR3 totals 15 residues. Germline loops: CDR1 KGHSH, CDR2 LQKENI. Trimming removed 2 bases at V and 2 bases at J, with 10 bases between.

This clonotype was seen repeatedly, ten times or more. The chain carries TRBV6-1 and TRBJ2-1; 12 positions agree with TRBD2. Germline CDR1 is MNHNS and CDR2 is SASEGT. There are 16 residues in the CDR3. V gave up 6 bases and J gave up 5 bases; unmatched junction bases: 8. The CDR3: CASSSSTSGRNNEQFF. CDR3 in DNA: TGTGCCAGCAGCTCCTCGACTAGCGGGAGAAACAATGAGCAGTTCTTC.

This clonotype was counted many times. CDR3: CAWSVTGETQYF. CDR3 nucleotide sequence: TGTGCCTGGAGTGTAACCGGGGAGACCCAGTACTTC. This chain connects TRBV30 to TRBJ2-5; no definite D call. The CDR3 consists of 12 residues. Germline V CDR1 and CDR2: GTSNPN, SVGIG (reference sequence). V lost 0 bases and J 5 bases, leaving 7 bases between the germline ends. Combining the CDR3 with reference TRBV30 and TRBJ2-5 gives the whole variable domain SQTIHQWPATLVQPVGSPLSLECTVEGTSNPNLYWYRQAAGRGLQLLFYSVGIGQISSEVPQNLSASRPQDRQFILSSKKLLLSDSGFYLCAWSVTGETQYFGPGTRLLVL.

As for this clonotype: This clone may be a read error of a much larger clone one base away. V gene TRBV18 combines with J gene TRBJ2-2; no reliable D call. This CDR3 region has 15 residues. Per germline, CDR1 KGHSH and CDR2 LQKENI. V was shortened by 4 bases and J by 3 bases, with 12 bases between the two germline ends. Here the CDR3 DNA reads TGTGCCAGCTCACGGCTACACACGGACACCGGGGAGCTGTTTTTT. This sequence encodes CASSRLHTDTGELFF.

This clonotype has at least ten counts. The V call is TRBV19, the J call TRBJ2-3; 9 positions agree with TRBD2. Per germline, CDR1 LNHDA and CDR2 SQIVND (reference sequence). The CDR3 is 19 amino acids. V was pared by 7 bases and J by 2 bases, with 19 bases of the junction left unmatched. CDR3 in DNA: TGTGCCAGTACCCCGATGTGGGGGACCGGGACTAGCCTCACAGATACGCAGTATTTT. Residues: CASTPMWGTGTSLTDTQYF.

For this clonotype: This may arise from a read error, as a much more abundant clone is one base away. The chain uses TRBV7-9 and TRBJ1-5, with D possibly being TRBD1 (5 bases). The germline CDR1 and CDR2 sequences are SEHNR and FQNEAQ (reference sequence). The CDR3 consists of 16 residues. The CDR3 nucleotides are TGTGCCAGCAGCTCAGAGGCTGGGTGGGGCAATCAGCCCCAGCCTTTT. Encoded protein: CASSSEAGWGNQPQPF.

This clonotype came up a few times. J is TRBJ2-5 and V is TRBV19; TRBD2 matches at 7 bases. This CDR3 has 15 residues. Losses at the gene ends were 3 bases for V and 2 bases for J; bases not matched to a gene: 6. Germline values: CDR1 LNHDA, CDR2 SQIVND (reference sequence). The CDR3 is CASSMASGDQETQYF. In DNA form, the CDR3 reads TGTGCCAGTAGTATGGCTAGCGGAGATCAAGAGACCCAGTACTTC.

The chain is built from TRBV4-1 and TRBJ2-1, with D hard to call. Trimming shortened V by 1 base and J by 10 bases, and 11 bases separated the two germline ends. Germline V gene data show CDR1 as MGHRA and CDR2 as YSYEKL. This CDR3 has 13 residues. The CDR3 DNA reads as TGCGCCAGCAGCCAAGGAAGGGATGGCGAGCAGTTCTTC. It is translated as CASSQGRDGEQFF.

This clonotype was recorded at least ten times. The chain recombines TRBV30 with TRBJ2-5, with 8 bases aligning to TRBD2. The CDR3 totals 13 residues. Germline V CDR1 and CDR2: GTSNPN, SVGIG (reference sequence). Trimming at V came to 4 bases and at J to 5 bases, leaving 6 bases not matched to a gene. The CDR3 loop reads CAWTHPGGETQYF. The CDR3 DNA sequence: TGTGCCTGGACTCACCCGGGAGGGGAGACCCAGTACTTC. Full variable domain (remainder filled in from reference TRBV30 and TRBJ2-5): SQTIHQWPATLVQPVGSPLSLECTVEGTSNPNLYWYRQAAGRGLQLLFYSVGIGQISSEVPQNLSASRPQDRQFILSSKKLLLSDSGFYLCAWTHPGGETQYFGPGTRLLVL.

This chain connects TRBV19 to TRBJ2-7; 10 positions agree with TRBD1. The DNA matches TRBJ2-1 better at its end, which makes the J call doubtful. This CDR3 contains 15 residues. Germline lookup yields CDR1 LNHDA and CDR2 SQIVND (reference sequence). DNA for the CDR3: TGTGCCAGTAGTATCTACGGGACAGGGGACTACGAGCAGTTCTTC. It is translated as CASSIYGTGDYEQFF.

This clonotype was recorded at least ten times. The J gene is TRBJ2-5, the V gene TRBV18; D remains ambiguous. CDR1 and CDR2 (germline): KGHSH, LQKENI. The CDR3 has 15 amino acids. The V and J ends lost 0 bases and 0 bases respectively, with 8 bases between them. The CDR3 sequence: CASSPPLGNQETQYF. In DNA, the CDR3 is TGTGCCAGCTCACCACCTTTAGGGAACCAAGAGACCCAGTACTTC. The entire variable domain, with the rest obtained from reference TRBV18 and TRBJ2-5, is as follows: NAGVMQNPRHLVRRRGQEARLRCSPMKGHSHVYWYRQLPEEGLKFMVYLQKENIIDESGMPKERFSAEFPKEGPSILRIQQVVRGDSAAYFCASSPPLGNQETQYFGPGTRLLVL.

This clonotype has more than one count but fewer than ten. The chain combines TRBV25-1 with TRBJ1-1; D is unresolved. CDR3 length: 14 residues. Trimming left V 0 bases short and J 2 bases short, with 7 bases between. Germline V gives CDR1 MGHDK, CDR2 SYGVNS. The CDR3 sequence is CASSEYYTNTEAFF. The CDR3 DNA reads as TGTGCCAGCAGTGAATATTACACTAACACTGAAGCTTTCTTT.

This clonotype occurred a few times. The J gene is TRBJ1-1, the V gene TRBV6-1, with a weak D call TRBD1 (6 bases). The CDR3 is made up of 13 amino acids. CDR1 and CDR2 (germline): MNHNS, SASEGT. The V end was cut by 5 bases, the J end by 5 bases, with 12 bases between. For the CDR3, the DNA is TGTGCCAGCAGTCATCCAGGGGTTACTGAAGCTTTCTTT. As protein: CASSHPGVTEAFF.

This clonotype appeared many times. V gene TRBV6-5 combines with J gene TRBJ1-2; tentative D call: TRBD1 (6 bases). The V end lost 0 bases, the J end lost 6 bases, and 14 bases lay between the germline ends. Germline CDR1 reads MNHEY; CDR2 reads SVGAGI. The CDR3 sequence is 15 residues long. The CDR3 sequence is CASSYSKWGPDGYTF. DNA for the CDR3: TGTGCCAGCAGTTACTCGAAATGGGGGCCGGATGGCTACACCTTC.

Ten or more counts support this clonotype. The chain's CDR3 is CASSLHSSNEQFF. Here the CDR3 DNA reads TGTGCCAGCAGCCTGCATAGCTCCAATGAGCAGTTCTTC. V and J are TRBV5-5 and TRBJ2-1; D call uncertain. V shed 4 bases and J shed 6 bases, with 11 bases lying between them. The germline V gene has CDR1 SGHKS and CDR2 YYEKEE (reference sequence). The CDR3 covers 13 residues.

There are a few counts of this clonotype. V gene TRBV11-1 combines with J gene TRBJ2-3; D may be TRBD2 (6 bases). Per the germline V gene, CDR1 is SGHAT and CDR2 is FQDESV (reference sequence). This CDR3 has 19 amino acids. The V gene lost 5 bases and the J gene lost 0 bases, with 24 bases spanning the gap. The CDR3, as DNA: TGTGCCAGCAGCCCCCCCGGGGGAGGTACTTCTCAAAGCACAGATACGCAGTATTTT. This sequence encodes CASSPPGGGTSQSTDTQYF.

This clonotype showed up many times. The V call is TRBV12-5, the J call TRBJ2-7, with D tentatively TRBD1 (6 bases). There are 17 residues in the CDR3. Germline assignment: CDR1 LGHNT and CDR2 FRNRAP. With 0 bases removed from V and 0 bases from J, the gap between germline ends came to 15 bases. CDR3: CASGLVLERQASYEQYV. CDR3 bases: TGTGCTAGTGGTTTGGTACTTGAACGACAGGCCTCCTACGAGCAGTACGTC.

On this clonotype: The junction shows a germline mismatch at one end, possibly a read error. The V and J genes are TRBV5-8 and TRBJ2-3; D not certain. Per germline, CDR1 SGHTS and CDR2 YDEGEE. The CDR3 is made up of 12 amino acids. The DNA of the CDR3 is TGTGCCAGCAGCCCCCGACTCGATACGCGGTATTTT. It encodes CASSPRLDTRYF.

This clonotype has at least ten counts. This sequence joins TRBV12-3 or TRBV12-4 and TRBJ1-1; D is uncertain. V was cut by 3 bases and J by 6 bases, with 11 bases left in between. The CDR3 sequence is 13 residues long. CDR3 in DNA: TGTGCCAGCAGTTTTTCGCGGACGCCTGAAGCTTTCTTT. Amino acids: CASSFSRTPEAFF.